This entry lists 11 T cell receptor beta chains sequenced from one sample in a study of regulatory T cells in long-lasting Graves disease (dated by TCRdb to the early 2020s). Explained via the paper, the time point label denotes: persistent/refractory GD, antithyroid drugs over 5 years with positive TRAb. For both TCR sequencing and RNA sequencing, RNA was extracted from PBMCs in TRIzol. The library was made by multiplex PCR. TCRdb names Illumina HiSeq 4000 as the instrument used. CDR3 regions were amplified by Arm-PCR with iRepertoire HTBI primers to construct TCR beta libraries. The raw public data were reprocessed by TCRdb itself: fastp quality trimming at Q25, MiXCR clonotype calling, in-frame beta chains only. Rows matching on CDR3 protein sequence are summarized as one entry with the most common DNA and genes. This sample lists roughly 700,000 distinct CDR3 sequences; 25% to 35% were detected once. Of the sample, under 55% falls within the top ten clones.

The material was peripheral blood mononuclear cells (PBMCs), obtained when the disease was refractory, from a patient treated with antithyroid drugs. The receptor source for this set is a female donor with Graves disease.

This clonotype was seen ten or more times. This chain joins TRBV12-3 or TRBV12-4 and TRBJ1-2, with D maybe TRBD1 (6 bases). The V end was cut by 3 bases, the J end by 7 bases, with 12 bases between. The CDR3 runs to 13 residues. The CDR3 loop reads CASSFSGEGGYTF. The CDR3 bases are TGTGCCAGCAGTTTCTCAGGGGAGGGTGGCTACACCTTC.

Many counts were recorded for this clonotype. V gene TRBV6-1 combines with J gene TRBJ2-5; 8 bases are shared with TRBD2. V shed 6 bases, J shed 5 bases, and the junction held 17 bases outside the gene matches. The CDR3 contains 17 residues. Germline values: CDR1 MNHNS, CDR2 SASEGT. The CDR3: CASRHSFTPGLEETQYF. The CDR3 DNA follows: TGTGCCAGCAGACATAGCTTTACACCGGGACTAGAGGAGACCCAGTACTTC.

This clonotype turned up a few times. This chain uses TRBV10-1 with TRBJ2-7, with a possible D match to TRBD2 (6 bases). Between the trimmed V and J ends, which lost 4 bases and 5 bases, there was a span of 24 bases. The CDR3 length is 17 residues. Germline V gene data show CDR1 as WNHNN and CDR2 as SYGVQD (reference sequence). Written as DNA, the CDR3 is TGCGCCAGCAGTGTTTCTTTGGGCGGGACCTCTTTGGACGAGCAGTACTTC. Translation gives CASSVSLGGTSLDEQYF.

In its sample, this clonotype was seen a few times. The chain recombines TRBV5-6 with TRBJ1-2; 11 nucleotides agree with TRBD1. The germline V gene has CDR1 SGHDT and CDR2 YYEEEE. Trimming removed 4 bases from V and 4 bases from J; junction bases left unmatched: 9. CDR3 size: 16 residues. CDR3 sequence reads: CASSTPDRGLAYGYTF. The DNA of the CDR3 is TGTGCCAGCAGCACCCCGGACAGGGGGCTAGCCTATGGCTACACCTTC. The variable domain in full, with the rest retrieved from reference TRBV5-6 and TRBJ1-2, is DAGVTQSPTHLIKTRGQQVTLRCSPKSGHDTVSWYQQALGQGPQFIFQYYEEEERQRGNFPDRFSGHQFPNYSSELNVNALLLGDSALYLCASSTPDRGLAYGYTFGSGTRLTVV.

This clonotype was seen only a few times. This rearrangement joins TRBV20-1 to TRBJ1-5; D gene ambiguous. This CDR3 contains 12 residues. Deletions cut 5 bases from V and 6 bases from J, with 11 bases between. CDR1 DFQATT and CDR2 SNEGSKA come from the germline V gene (reference sequence). The CDR3 is CSAGRFGQPQHF. In DNA form, the CDR3 reads TGCAGTGCTGGGCGCTTTGGTCAGCCCCAGCATTTT.

This clonotype was seen at least ten times. The V gene is TRBV12-3 or TRBV12-4, the J gene TRBJ1-1; TRBD1 matches 9 bases. V lost 2 bases, J lost 1 base, and 2 bases stayed unmatched. The CDR3 sequence is 15 residues long. CDR3 protein: CASSLSTGGNTEAFF. The DNA for the CDR3 is TGTGCCAGCAGTTTATCGACAGGGGGGAACACTGAAGCTTTCTTT.

The chain couples TRBV7-2 to TRBJ2-2; D possibly corresponds to TRBD2 (7 bases). The V gene's germline CDR1 is SGHTA and CDR2 FQGNSA. CDR3 length: 16 residues. V lost 3 bases to trimming and J lost 5 bases, with 16 bases between them. Here the CDR3 reads CASSFRGRARTGELFF. The CDR3 nucleotides are TGTGCCAGCAGCTTTAGGGGGAGGGCCCGTACCGGGGAGCTGTTTTTT.

This chain links TRBV10-3 with TRBJ1-2; TRBD1 agrees at 8 bases. Germline V gene data show CDR1 as ENHRY and CDR2 as SYGVKD. This CDR3 region has 12 residues. With V trimmed by 10 bases and J by 3 bases, 4 bases remained unmatched. CDR3 sequence (DNA): TGTGCCAGTACACAGGGGGACTATGGCTACACCTTC. Its protein product is CASTQGDYGYTF.

Only a few counts were recorded for this clonotype. The CDR3 nucleotides are TGTGCCAGCAAGAAGCAGGAAAACACCGGGGAGCTGTTTTTT. Translated: CASKKQENTGELFF. This chain links TRBV2 with TRBJ2-2; no firm D call. The V end was cut by 7 bases, the J end by 2 bases, with 11 bases between. The CDR3 sequence is 14 residues long. Germline assignment: CDR1 SNHLY and CDR2 FYNNEI. Complete variable domain (other parts from reference TRBV2 and TRBJ2-2): EPEVTQTPSHQVTQMGQEVILRCVPISNHLYFYWYRQILGQKVEFLVSFYNNEISEKSEIFDDQFSVERPDGSNFTLKIRSTKLEDSAMYFCASKKQENTGELFFGEGSRLTVL.

The V call is TRBV18, the J call TRBJ1-1; 8 bases align to TRBD1. Germline CDR1 is KGHSH and CDR2 is LQKENI. The CDR3 consists of 16 residues. Trimming cost V 4 bases and J 5 bases; bases outside gene matches: 12. The CDR3 region is CASSLKIQGGRTEAFF. CDR3 DNA sequence: TGTGCCAGCTCACTAAAAATACAGGGGGGGCGTACTGAAGCTTTCTTT.

In its sample, this clonotype was seen many times. J is TRBJ1-5 and V is TRBV28, with D maybe TRBD1 (5 bases). CDR1 is MDHEN and CDR2 is SYDVKM in the germline V gene. With 6 bases removed from V and 4 bases from J, the gap between germline ends came to 10 bases. The CDR3 is 13 amino acids. Here the CDR3 DNA reads TGTGCCAGCAGCGGGGCAGTGAATCAGCCCCAGCATTTT. The encoded protein is CASSGAVNQPQHF.